The rows below give T cell receptor beta chains drawn from one sample of a study of T-cell reconstitution after alpha-beta-depleted transplantation in children. TCRdb re-called the PCR reads through MiXCR, storing one row per CDR3 protein. The profile covers 500,000 to 650,000 distinct CDR3 sequences, with roughly 13% appearing a single time and around 2% taken by the ten largest. The sample here was PBMCs, mostly from graft donor cells, taken 360 days after TCRalphabeta/CD19-depleted stem cell transplant. These receptors were taken from a male patient under 18 who had a stem cell transplant for acute myeloid leukemia, so the T cells may come from the graft donor. CDR3s include the opening cysteine and the closing phenylalanine or tryptophan. Each record gives: clone size, J gene, V gene, D gene, CDR3 DNA, CDR3 protein. A D gene is named only where the DNA matches it firmly. Clone size is given for some rows only: seen once, a few or many times, or a class if the clone is expanded.

-	TRBJ1-1	TRBV5-6	-	TGTGCCAGCAGCCTCAGGGTCTACACTGAAGCTTTCTTT	CASSLRVYTEAFF
-	TRBJ2-1	TRBV15	-	TGTGCCACCAGCAGAGATCAGGGTGGACGACTAACCTTC	CATSRDQGGRLTF
few	TRBJ2-7	TRBV4-3	TRBD2	TGCGCCAGCAGCCGAGGCGGCGGGAGTGAATACGAGCAGTACTTC	CASSRGGGSEYEQYF
-	TRBJ2-3	TRBV3-1	TRBD1	TGTGCCAGCAGCCAAGATCAGGACAGGACTACAGATACGCAGTATTTT	CASSQDQDRTTDTQYF
many	TRBJ2-1	TRBV5-1	TRBD2	TGCGCCAGCAGCTTGGATGCAGGGAAGGAACTAGCGGTCTACAATGAGCAGTTCTTC	CASSLDAGKELAVYNEQFF
few	TRBJ2-7	TRBV24-1	TRBD1	TGTGCCACCAGTGATGCCGGGACAGGGGCCACCACGAGTGGCTCCTACGAGCAGTACTTC	CATSDAGTGATTSGSYEQYF
-	TRBJ2-1	TRBV7-8	-	TGTGCCAGCAGCTGGGACATAACGAGCTCCTACAATGAGCAGTTCTTC	CASSWDITSSYNEQFF
few	TRBJ1-3	TRBV12-3/TRBV12-4	-	TGTGCCAGCAATCGGGCTCCCTCTGGAAACACCATATATTTT	CASNRAPSGNTIYF
-	TRBJ2-1	TRBV7-8	-	TGTGCCAGCAGCCGATCGAAGGGGCCCTACAATGAGCAGTTCTTC	CASSRSKGPYNEQFF
few	TRBJ2-6	TRBV9	-	TGTGCCAGCAGCGTAGGCGGAGGGGGCGCGGGGGCCAACGTCCTGACTTTC	CASSVGGGGAGANVLTF
few	TRBJ2-7	TRBV20-1	-	TGCAGTGCTAGGGTCCCCGGACTTCAAACCTACGAGCAGTACTTC	CSARVPGLQTYEQYF